Many counts were recorded for the clone carrying this T cell receptor (beta chain). Its antigen is not known. V dropped 3 bases and J dropped 2 bases, with 10 bases sitting between them. CDR1 and CDR2 from the germline V gene are MDHEN and SYDVKM. The CDR3 is 15 residues long. This sample was included in a study of molecular identifiers for immune sequencing clone quantification. Generation of bulk TCR libraries relied on previously described methods and listed TCR primers. TCRdb recomputed calls from the PCR reads with MiXCR, one row per CDR3 protein. The top ten clones hold roughly 0.83% of a sample with nearly 650,000 distinct CDR3 sequences, roughly 25% of them seen once. In the sort, naive CD8 T cells were defined as CD8+CD4-CCR7+CD45RA+. Whole-study results and caveats: Over 97% of CMV-specific effector molecules, but under 1% of naive ones, were in clones above 20 copies.

Sequencing was carried out using naive CD8+ T cells from blood, with Jurkat cell RNA spiked in. Subset here: FACS-sorted CD8+CD4-CCR7+CD45RA+ naive T cells. The chain joins TRBV28 to TRBJ2-2; D not certain. This clonotype was sampled from a human donor in good health. Some libraries in this study had Jurkat cell RNA spiked in. The CDR3 sequence is CASSFRLGNTGELFF. DNA of the CDR3: TGTGCCAGCAGTTTTCGTCTAGGAAACACCGGGGAGCTGTTTTTT.